This is a list of T cell receptor beta chains from one sample in a study of T cells in Graves' hyperthyroidism and ophthalmopathy. TCRdb ran MiXCR on the multiplex PCR reads and lists one entry per CDR3 protein. The table has around 520,000 distinct CDR3 sequences, 13% to 15% seen once. Sequences were obtained from blood. The receptors shown here come from a woman under 30 with Graves' hyperthyroidism. CDR3s include the opening cysteine and the closing phenylalanine or tryptophan. The D gene is left open where the match is weak. The size field is filled for only some rows; it gives once, few, many or a size class.

>TRBV7-3|TRBD2|TRBJ2-3|many
CASSFGLAGTYTQYF
TGTGCCAGCAGCTTTGGACTAGCGGGAACGTATACGCAGTATTTT
>TRBV12-5|TRBD1|TRBJ1-1|few
CARTRGRDGIAFF
TGTGCTCGGACGAGGGGGCGGGACGGAATCGCTTTCTTT
>TRBV2|NA|TRBJ2-5|NA
CASSTDDTGTQYF
TGTGCCAGCAGTACAGATGACACAGGGACACAGTACTTC
>TRBV6-5|NA|TRBJ2-5|many
CASSYGGPQYF
TGTGCCAGCAGTTACGGTGGGCCCCAGTACTTC
>TRBV6-1|NA|TRBJ2-1|many
CASSPGVAGLRGDNEQFF
TGTGCCAGCAGCCCCGGTGTAGCGGGCCTAAGGGGGGACAATGAGCAGTTCTTC
>TRBV5-1|TRBD2|TRBJ2-7|many
CASSLDGGRPSYEQYF
TGCGCCAGCAGCTTGGACGGCGGGAGGCCCTCCTACGAGCAGTACTTC
>TRBV24-1|NA|TRBJ2-6|few
CATSDGSGANVLTF
TGTGCCACCAGTGACGGCTCTGGGGCCAACGTCCTGACTTTC
>TRBV20-1|TRBD2|TRBJ2-5|few
CSAKTSGRETQYF
TGCAGTGCTAAAACTAGCGGGAGAGAGACCCAGTACTTC
>TRBV2|NA|TRBJ1-2|many
CASSEDRQAGYTF
TGTGCCAGCAGTGAAGATCGTCAGGCGGGCTACACCTTC
>TRBV6-5|NA|TRBJ1-2|few
CASSPSITLYGYTF
TGTGCCAGCAGTCCCTCAATAACCCTCTATGGCTACACCTTC
>TRBV27|NA|TRBJ2-7|NA
CASSLGAVAYEQYF
TGTGCCAGCAGTTTAGGGGCGGTAGCCTACGAGCAGTACTTC
>TRBV15|TRBD1|TRBJ1-2|few
CATTPIGRGPYYGYTF
TGTGCCACCACCCCGATTGGCAGGGGGCCATACTATGGCTACACCTTC
>TRBV28|NA|TRBJ2-7|NA
CASIPGGGSPHEQYF
TGTGCCAGCATCCCCGGAGGAGGGAGCCCTCACGAGCAGTACTTC
>TRBV7-3|TRBD1|TRBJ2-7|NA
CASSQDRLGEQYF
TGTGCCAGCAGCCAGGACAGGCTTGGCGAGCAGTACTTC
>TRBV10-2|NA|TRBJ2-5|NA
CASRRKGGGYQETQYF
TGCGCCAGCAGGCGTAAGGGGGGGGGCTACCAAGAGACCCAGTACTTC
>TRBV12-5|TRBD2|TRBJ2-1|NA
CASGLGTSSYNEQFF
TGTGCTAGTGGTTTGGGGACTAGCTCCTACAATGAGCAGTTCTTC
>TRBV11-2|TRBD1|TRBJ2-3|few
CASSYGTGEITDTQYF
TGTGCCAGCAGCTACGGGACAGGGGAAATCACAGATACGCAGTATTTT
>TRBV9|TRBD2|TRBJ2-1|NA
CASSLFSGSINEQFF
TGTGCCAGCAGCTTATTTAGCGGGAGTATCAATGAGCAGTTCTTC
>TRBV6-1|TRBD2|TRBJ2-7|few
CASKRPSGAYEQYF
TGTGCCAGCAAGCGGCCTAGCGGGGCCTACGAGCAGTACTTC
>TRBV28|TRBD2|TRBJ2-5|many
CASSLRASTSGSNQYF
TGTGCCAGCAGTTTAAGGGCGAGTACTAGCGGGTCTAATCAGTACTTC
>TRBV19|NA|TRBJ2-3|NA
CASSIDGTSTDTQYF
TGTGCCAGTAGTATAGACGGGACTAGCACAGATACGCAGTATTTT
>TRBV24-1|TRBD1|TRBJ2-2|many
CATSDLGQGRTGELFF
TGTGCCACCAGTGACCTGGGACAGGGTCGGACCGGGGAGCTGTTTTTT
>TRBV2|NA|TRBJ2-3|many
CASSVGGTYTDTQYF
TGTGCCAGCAGTGTGGGCGGGACTTACACAGATACGCAGTATTTT
>TRBV11-2|TRBD1|TRBJ1-2|many
CASSTDRGNGYTF
TGTGCCAGCAGCACTGACAGGGGAAATGGCTACACCTTC
>TRBV5-1|TRBD2|TRBJ2-1|few
CASSLSSGGYNEQFF
TGCGCCAGCAGCTTATCTAGCGGGGGATACAATGAGCAGTTCTTC
>TRBV27|NA|TRBJ2-5|many
CASSLGSVGVETQYF
TGTGCCAGCAGTCTTGGGTCAGTTGGGGTAGAGACCCAGTACTTC
>TRBV5-1|NA|TRBJ1-4|many
CASSPVGGLNEKLFF
TGCGCCAGCAGCCCTGTAGGGGGTTTGAATGAAAAACTGTTTTTT
>TRBV4-2|TRBD1|TRBJ1-6|many
CASSQESNHGTGRLPLHF
TGTGCCAGCAGCCAAGAGTCAAATCACGGGACAGGGCGTCTCCCCCTCCACTTT
>TRBV7-8|NA|TRBJ1-5|NA
CASSLSLGNQPQHF
TGTGCCAGCAGCTTAAGTTTAGGGAATCAGCCCCAGCATTTT